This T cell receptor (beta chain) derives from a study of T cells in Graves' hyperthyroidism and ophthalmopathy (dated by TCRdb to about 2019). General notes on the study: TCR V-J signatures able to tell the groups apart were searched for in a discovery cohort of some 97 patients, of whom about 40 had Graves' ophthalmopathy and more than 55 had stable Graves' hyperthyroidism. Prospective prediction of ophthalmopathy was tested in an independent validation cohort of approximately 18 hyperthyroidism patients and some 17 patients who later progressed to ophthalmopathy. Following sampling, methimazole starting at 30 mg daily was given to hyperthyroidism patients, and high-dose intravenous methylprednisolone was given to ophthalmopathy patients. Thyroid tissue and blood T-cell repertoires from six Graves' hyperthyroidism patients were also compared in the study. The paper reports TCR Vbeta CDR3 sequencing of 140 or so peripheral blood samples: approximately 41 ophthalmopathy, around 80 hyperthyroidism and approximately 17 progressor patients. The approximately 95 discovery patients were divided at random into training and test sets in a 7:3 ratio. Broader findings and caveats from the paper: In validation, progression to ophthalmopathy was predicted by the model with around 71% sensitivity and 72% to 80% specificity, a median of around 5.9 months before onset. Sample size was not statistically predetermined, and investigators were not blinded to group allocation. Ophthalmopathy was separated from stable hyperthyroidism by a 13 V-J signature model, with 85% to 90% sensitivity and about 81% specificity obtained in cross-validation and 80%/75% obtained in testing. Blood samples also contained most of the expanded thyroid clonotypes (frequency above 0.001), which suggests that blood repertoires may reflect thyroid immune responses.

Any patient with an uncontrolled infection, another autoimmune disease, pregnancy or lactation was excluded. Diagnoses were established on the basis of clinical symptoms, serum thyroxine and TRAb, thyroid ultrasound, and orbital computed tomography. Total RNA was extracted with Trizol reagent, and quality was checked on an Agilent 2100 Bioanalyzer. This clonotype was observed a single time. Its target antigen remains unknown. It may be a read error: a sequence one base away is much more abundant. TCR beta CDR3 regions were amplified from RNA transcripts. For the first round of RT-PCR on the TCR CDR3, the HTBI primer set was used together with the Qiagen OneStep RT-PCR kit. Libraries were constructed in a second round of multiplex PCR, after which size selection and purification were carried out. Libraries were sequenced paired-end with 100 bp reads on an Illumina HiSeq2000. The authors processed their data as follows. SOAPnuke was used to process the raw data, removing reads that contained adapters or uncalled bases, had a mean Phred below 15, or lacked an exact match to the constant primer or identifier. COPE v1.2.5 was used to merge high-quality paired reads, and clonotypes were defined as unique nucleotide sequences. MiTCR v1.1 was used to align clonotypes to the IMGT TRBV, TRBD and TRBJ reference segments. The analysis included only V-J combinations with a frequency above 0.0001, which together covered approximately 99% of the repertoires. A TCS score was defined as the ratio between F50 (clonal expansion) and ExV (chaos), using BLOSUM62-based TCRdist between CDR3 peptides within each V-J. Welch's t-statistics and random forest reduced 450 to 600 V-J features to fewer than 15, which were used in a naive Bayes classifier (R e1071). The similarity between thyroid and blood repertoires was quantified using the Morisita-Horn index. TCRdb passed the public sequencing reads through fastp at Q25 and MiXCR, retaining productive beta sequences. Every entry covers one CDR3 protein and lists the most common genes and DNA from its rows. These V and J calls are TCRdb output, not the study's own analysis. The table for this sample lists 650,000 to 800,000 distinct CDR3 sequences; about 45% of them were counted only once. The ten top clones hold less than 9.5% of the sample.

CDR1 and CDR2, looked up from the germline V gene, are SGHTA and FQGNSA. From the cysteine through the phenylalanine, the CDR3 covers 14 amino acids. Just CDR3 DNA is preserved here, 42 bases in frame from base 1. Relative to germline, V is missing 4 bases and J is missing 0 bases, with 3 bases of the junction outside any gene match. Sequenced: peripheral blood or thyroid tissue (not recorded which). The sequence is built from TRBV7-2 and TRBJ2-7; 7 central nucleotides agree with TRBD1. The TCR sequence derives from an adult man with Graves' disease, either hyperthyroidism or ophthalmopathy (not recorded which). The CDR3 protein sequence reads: CASSSGQDSYEQYF. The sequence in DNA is TGTGCCAGCAGCTCAGGACAGGACTCCTACGAGCAGTACTTC.